The 30 T cell receptor beta chains presented below share a single source sample, sequenced in a study of cytomegalovirus exposure and HLA in healthy donors. The PCR had 60 Vbeta and 13 Jbeta primers. Produced via immunoSEQ multiplex PCR; TCRdb's table is partial and in-frame only. Among 70,000 to 95,000 clones listed, 80% were seen once. Sequences were obtained from PBMCs. All receptors come from a man younger than 35 in good health and CMV-seronegative.

The CDR3 sequence is CASSSAYEQYF. The CDR3 DNA sequence: TGTGCCAGCAGCTCTGCCTACGAGCAGTACTTC. The chain uses TRBV7-6 and TRBJ2-5; no clear D. The closer fit of TRBJ2-7 to the DNA end suggests the J call may be wrong. The germline V gene encodes CDR1 SGHVS and CDR2 FNYEAQ. The CDR3 covers 11 residues.

The table lists this clone with a count of one. The chain links TRBV9 to TRBJ2-6; 7 bases are a match to TRBD1. V shed 3 bases and J 0 bases; nucleotides not matched to a gene: 9. The CDR3 length is 18 residues. Germline CDR1 SGDLS, CDR2 YYNGEE. The CDR3 here is CASSDHDRDHSGANVLTF. CDR3 bases: TGTGCCAGCAGCGACCACGACAGGGACCACTCTGGGGCCAACGTCCTGACTTTC.

The rearrangement links TRBV5-4 to TRBJ2-2; no reliable D call. CDR1 and CDR2 from the germline V gene are SGHNT and YYREEE (reference sequence). Trimming shortened V by 3 bases and J by 3 bases, and 12 bases separated the two germline ends. The CDR3 extends over 15 amino acids. The CDR3 coding sequence is TGTGCCAGCAGCTCAGACTTAAAAGACACCGGGGAGCTGTTTTTT. Its translation: CASSSDLKDTGELFF.

The chain couples TRBV5-8 to TRBJ1-2; D unclear. Germline CDR1 SGHTS, CDR2 YDEGEE. This CDR3 is 13 amino acids long. V lost 2 bases to trimming and J lost 5 bases, with 10 bases between them. The CDR3 is CASSLAAGYGYTF. The CDR3 DNA reads as TGTGCCAGCAGCTTAGCGGCCGGGTATGGCTACACCTTC.

V usage is TRBV10-1 and J usage is TRBJ2-2, with 10 bases that match TRBD1. This CDR3 has 14 residues. Germline assignment: CDR1 WNHNN and CDR2 SYGVQD (reference sequence). The V segment lost 3 bases and the J segment 8 bases; nucleotides outside the gene matches: 3. CDR3 amino acids: CASSDGTGAGELFF. CDR3 sequence (DNA): TGCGCCAGCAGTGATGGGACAGGGGCTGGGGAGCTGTTTTTT.

The genes are TRBV6-5 and TRBJ1-2, with D hard to call. Trimming left V 0 bases short and J 9 bases short, with 20 bases between. Germline lookup yields CDR1 MNHEY and CDR2 SVGAGI. CDR3 length: 16 amino acids. CDR3 DNA: TGTGCCAGCAGTTACTCGACCTCTCTGGGCGCCCGTAGCTACACCTTC. Translating it yields CASSYSTSLGARSYTF.

The chain has TRBV18 and TRBJ2-7, with a possible D match to TRBD2 (6 bases). The germline V gene has CDR1 KGHSH and CDR2 LQKENI. Trimming pared 3 bases from V and 5 bases from J, leaving 14 bases between. CDR3 length equals 14 residues. The DNA for the CDR3 is TGTGCCAGCTCACCTCCGCGACTAGTAAACGAGCAGTACTTC. Translation: CASSPPRLVNEQYF.

The chain combines TRBV5-6 with TRBJ1-1; a weak D match, TRBD1 (5 bases). The CDR3 sequence is 17 residues long. Germline-derived CDR1 and CDR2 are SGHDT and YYEEEE. V shed 0 bases and J shed 0 bases, with 15 bases lying between them. The CDR3, as DNA: TGTGCCAGCAGCTTGGAGATAGGGGCCTCCTTGAACACTGAAGCTTTCTTT. Encoded protein: CASSLEIGASLNTEAFF.

The chain joins TRBV19 to TRBJ2-5; D gene unclear. The CDR3 consists of 12 residues. Trimming pared 5 bases from V and 4 bases from J, leaving 8 bases between. The germline V gene encodes CDR1 LNHDA and CDR2 SQIVND (reference sequence). The CDR3 sequence is CASSGPRETQYF. CDR3 coding DNA: TGTGCCAGTAGTGGCCCACGAGAGACCCAGTACTTC.

This chain links TRBV28 with TRBJ1-2, with 8 positions matching TRBD1. V gave up 10 bases and J gave up 4 bases; unmatched junction bases: 2. Germline loops: CDR1 MDHEN, CDR2 SYDVKM. The CDR3 has 11 amino acids. The CDR3 is CATTGGYGYTF. In DNA form, the CDR3 reads TGTGCCACTACAGGGGGCTATGGCTACACCTTC.

The chain joins TRBV2 to TRBJ1-2, with 8 bases that match TRBD1. This CDR3 comprises 14 residues. Germline V gene sequence: CDR1 SNHLY, CDR2 FYNNEI. Trimming removed 6 bases from V and 7 bases from J; junction bases left unmatched: 10. The CDR3 loop is CASRETGATSGYTF. The CDR3 DNA follows: TGTGCCAGCAGGGAGACAGGGGCGACCTCTGGCTACACCTTC.

This clone was seen only once. The rearrangement links TRBV15 to TRBJ2-7; 7 positions match TRBD2. The CDR3 spans 16 residues. The V gene end was trimmed by 0 bases and the J gene end by 0 bases; junction bases not matched to a gene: 5. Germline assignment: CDR1 LNHNV and CDR2 YYDKDF (reference sequence). DNA of the CDR3: TGTGCCACCAGCAGAGATCTGGCTAGCGGCTCCTACGAGCAGTACTTC. It encodes CATSRDLASGSYEQYF.

J is TRBJ2-1 and V is TRBV19, with 7 bases identical to TRBD1. V lost 3 bases, J lost 8 bases, and 7 bases stayed unmatched. CDR3 size: 14 residues. The germline CDR1 and CDR2 sequences are LNHDA and SQIVND (reference sequence). The DNA of the CDR3 is TGTGCCAGTAGTATTACCAACAGGGGACATGAGCAGTTCTTC. Translation: CASSITNRGHEQFF. Variable domain in full (rest from reference TRBV19 and TRBJ2-1): DGGITQSPKYLFRKEGQNVTLSCEQNLNHDAMYWYRQDPGQGLRLIYYSQIVNDFQKGDIAEGYSVSREKKESFPLTVTSAQKNPTAFYLCASSITNRGHEQFFGPGTRLTVL.

The gene calls are TRBV7-3 and TRBJ1-1, with TRBD1 matching 9 bases. Per germline, CDR1 SGHTA and CDR2 FQGTGA. This CDR3 region has 14 residues. V lost 6 bases, J lost 8 bases, and 10 bases stayed unmatched. For the CDR3, the DNA is TGTGCCAGCAGACCTACTCTTACAGGGGGCGAAGCTTTCTTT. It specifies CASRPTLTGGEAFF. The variable domain in full, with the rest retrieved from reference TRBV7-3 and TRBJ1-1, is GAGVSQTPSNKVTEKGKYVELRCDPISGHTALYWYRQSLGQGPEFLIYFQGTGAADDSGLPNDRFFAVRPEGSVSTLKIQRTERGDSAVYLCASRPTLTGGEAFFGQGTRLTVV.

The V call is TRBV19, the J call TRBJ1-6; TRBD1 aligns across 8 bases. The CDR3 is 12 residues long. Losses at the gene ends were 9 bases for V and 11 bases for J; bases not matched to a gene: 6. Looked up from germline, CDR1 is LNHDA and CDR2 is SQIVND (reference sequence). CDR3 sequence: CARRQGRPPLHF. As DNA, the CDR3 is TGTGCCAGGAGACAGGGGAGACCACCCCTCCACTTT.

The chain recombines TRBV5-1 with TRBJ2-1; TRBD1 aligns across 8 bases. The germline V gene encodes CDR1 SGHRS and CDR2 YFSETQ. CDR3 length: 13 amino acids. The junction had 9 bases not matched to a gene; V was cut back by 4 bases and J by 12 bases. The CDR3 here is CASSPPTGAVQFF. The CDR3 bases are TGCGCCAGCAGCCCTCCGACAGGGGCTGTGCAGTTCTTC.

This chain joins TRBV7-3 and TRBJ2-3, with 7 positions matching TRBD2. J gave up 1 base and V 8 bases, and 0 bases lay outside the gene matches. Germline lookup yields CDR1 SGHTA and CDR2 FQGTGA. This CDR3 has 12 residues. In DNA form, the CDR3 reads TGTGCCAGCGGGGGGGGCACAGATACGCAGTATTTT. Translated, it gives CASGGGTDTQYF.

The rearrangement joins TRBV7-2 to TRBJ1-1, with a possible D match to TRBD1 (6 bases). Trimming cost V 2 bases and J 6 bases, with 19 bases left between them. Germline values: CDR1 SGHTA, CDR2 FQGNSA. The CDR3 totals 16 residues. CDR3 sequence (DNA): TGTGCCAGCAGCTTACCCAGACCTGGGGGCTCTTCTGAAGCTTTCTTT. Protein: CASSLPRPGGSSEAFF.

The V and J genes are TRBV5-1 and TRBJ2-3; TRBD2 aligns across 12 bases. Per germline, CDR1 SGHRS and CDR2 YFSETQ. This CDR3 has 16 amino acids. The junction had 4 bases not matched to a gene; V was cut back by 5 bases and J by 0 bases. CDR3 DNA: TGCGCCAGCAGGACTAGCGGGGGTACTAGCACAGATACGCAGTATTTT. Translation gives CASRTSGGTSTDTQYF.

This clone appeared a single time. The chain links TRBV5-5 to TRBJ2-1, with 12 bases fitting TRBD1. With V trimmed by 0 bases and J by 5 bases, 6 bases remained unmatched. The CDR3 is 17 amino acids. Germline assignment: CDR1 SGHKS and CDR2 YYEKEE (reference sequence). Written as DNA, the CDR3 is TGTGCCAGCAGCTTGGACGGGACAGGGGGCCCACACAATGAGCAGTTCTTC. As protein: CASSLDGTGGPHNEQFF.

The V call is TRBV7-9, the J call TRBJ1-1, with 8 bases identical to TRBD1. Germline V gene data show CDR1 as SEHNR and CDR2 as FQNEAQ (reference sequence). The length of the CDR3 is 14 residues. J was trimmed by 5 bases and V by 3 bases; bases with no gene match: 5. CDR3 DNA: TGTGCCAGCAGCTTTCAGGACAGGGCTACTGAAGCTTTCTTT. Protein sequence: CASSFQDRATEAFF.

V gene TRBV6-1 combines with J gene TRBJ2-7; D is possibly TRBD2 (5 bases). The CDR3 is 13 amino acids. Germline lookup yields CDR1 MNHNS and CDR2 SASEGT. V dropped 4 bases and J dropped 6 bases, with 13 bases sitting between them. The CDR3: CASSGARTGEQYF. The CDR3 region has the DNA TGTGCCAGCAGTGGAGCCCGGACTGGCGAGCAGTACTTC.

The V call is TRBV2, the J call TRBJ2-1, with 8 positions matching TRBD1. The CDR3 covers 19 residues. V lost 10 bases, J lost 8 bases, and 28 bases stayed unmatched. Germline CDR1 is SNHLY and CDR2 is FYNNEI. The CDR3 sequence: CAITLRRYRGIWIVDEQFF. The CDR3 nucleotides are TGTGCCATCACTCTCCGGCGGTACAGGGGGATATGGATAGTTGATGAGCAGTTCTTC.

The chain couples TRBV5-8 to TRBJ1-5, with D possibly being TRBD1 (5 bases). Germline loops: CDR1 SGHTS, CDR2 YDEGEE. This CDR3 contains 15 residues. V was shortened by 1 base and J by 5 bases, with 13 bases between the two germline ends. The CDR3 loop is CASSLRRQGHQPQHF. Written as DNA, the CDR3 is TGTGCCAGCAGCTTGAGGCGGCAGGGCCATCAGCCCCAGCATTTT.

The chain joins TRBV11-1 to TRBJ1-2; the D gene is possibly TRBD1 (6 bases). Between the trimmed V and J ends, which lost 4 bases and 2 bases, there was a span of 17 bases. The CDR3 covers 16 residues. Germline V gives CDR1 SGHAT, CDR2 FQDESV (reference sequence). The CDR3 DNA reads TGTGCCAGCAGCTCCCCATACCAGGGGATAAACTATGGCTACACCTTC. Protein sequence: CASSSPYQGINYGYTF. The variable domain in full, with the rest retrieved from reference TRBV11-1 and TRBJ1-2, is EAEVAQSPRYKITEKSQAVAFWCDPISGHATLYWYRQILGQGPELLVQFQDESVVDDSQLPKDRFSAERLKGVDSTLKIQPAELGDSAMYLCASSSPYQGINYGYTFGSGTRLTVV.

Details on this clone: A read error may produce the germline difference seen at one junction end. The rearrangement links TRBV9 to TRBJ1-3; tentatively, D is TRBD1 (5 bases). CDR1 is SGDLS and CDR2 is YYNGEE in the germline V gene. The CDR3 covers 16 residues. This CDR3 is CASSAGTGLSGNAIYF. In DNA, the CDR3 is TGTGCCAGCAGCGCGGGTACAGGCCTCTCTGGAAACGCCATATATTTT.

The V gene is TRBV27, the J gene TRBJ2-3; 7 bases are shared with TRBD1. The V gene end was trimmed by 3 bases and the J gene end by 1 base; junction bases not matched to a gene: 4. This CDR3 region has 15 residues. Germline lookup yields CDR1 MNHEY and CDR2 SMNVEV (reference sequence). The CDR3, as DNA: TGTGCCAGCAGTTTGGGGGACAGCCGCACAGATACGCAGTATTTT. It specifies CASSLGDSRTDTQYF.

The chain recombines TRBV4-1 with TRBJ2-7; 7 bases agree with TRBD1. This CDR3 comprises 14 residues. Germline trimming cut 6 bases from V and 3 bases from J; bases unmatched to any gene: 8. The germline V gene encodes CDR1 MGHRA and CDR2 YSYEKL. The CDR3 here is CASRTKTGNYEQYF. The CDR3 bases are TGCGCCAGCAGGACCAAGACAGGGAACTACGAGCAGTACTTC.

The V and J genes are TRBV6-1 and TRBJ2-2; 7 bases agree with TRBD1. The CDR3 contains 17 residues. CDR1 MNHNS and CDR2 SASEGT come from the germline V gene. Trimming cost V 0 bases and J 3 bases; bases outside gene matches: 7. CDR3 coding DNA: TGTGCCAGCAGTGAAGCAAACAGGGGTAGGGACACCGGGGAGCTGTTTTTT. Protein sequence: CASSEANRGRDTGELFF.

The rearrangement uses TRBV14 and TRBJ2-7; no reliable D call. The CDR3 has 13 amino acids. V lost 1 base and J lost 5, with 9 bases in between. Germline V gives CDR1 SGHDN, CDR2 FVKESK. CDR3 protein: CASSQVAPDEQYF. CDR3 nucleotide sequence: TGTGCCAGCAGCCAAGTAGCCCCGGACGAGCAGTACTTC.